The 7 T cell receptor beta chains in this list originate from one sample, sequenced in a study of T cells in Graves' hyperthyroidism and ophthalmopathy. The TCR beta CDR3 regions underwent amplification using RNA transcripts as the source. With the HTBI primer set, the TCR CDR3 went through a first round of RT-PCR. One entry per CDR3 protein, called by TCRdb with MiXCR from the multiplex PCR reads. The table has roughly 500,000 distinct CDR3 sequences, under 60% seen once. The sample was peripheral blood or thyroid tissue (not recorded which). Receptors originate from an adult woman with Graves' disease, either hyperthyroidism or ophthalmopathy (not recorded which).

This clonotype was observed a handful of times. This sequence joins TRBV28 and TRBJ2-6; 7 nucleotides align to TRBD1. The CDR3 is 16 amino acids. J lost 5 bases, V lost 5 bases, and 9 bases had no gene match. Per the germline V gene, CDR1 is MDHEN and CDR2 is SYDVKM. CDR3: CASSGATGQRANVLTF. CDR3 nucleotide sequence: TGTGCCAGCAGTGGGGCTACGGGACAGCGGGCCAACGTCCTGACTTTC.

The CDR3 is CASSPGGAGEQFF. CDR3 sequence (DNA): TGTGCCAGCAGCCCGGGAGGGGCTGGTGAGCAGTTCTTC. This sequence joins TRBV11-2 and TRBJ2-5, with TRBD2 matching over 8 bases. The DNA end is more similar to TRBJ2-1, so the J call may be wrong. The CDR3 loop spans 13 amino acids. Germline loops: CDR1 SGHAT, CDR2 FQNNGV.

Here the CDR3 reads CSATNRGRRGSEAFF. The CDR3 DNA is TGCAGTGCTACCAACCGGGGGAGGAGGGGCTCTGAAGCTTTCTTT. V and J are TRBV20-1 and TRBJ1-1; D is perhaps TRBD1 (5 bases). Germline V gene sequence: CDR1 DFQATT, CDR2 SNEGSKA (reference sequence). The CDR3 has 15 amino acids. Trimming removed 4 bases at V and 6 bases at J, with 21 bases between.

The rearrangement joins TRBV25-1 to TRBJ1-2; TRBD1 is a possible D gene (6 bases). The germline CDR1 and CDR2 sequences are MGHDK and SYGVNS. The V end was cut by 7 bases, the J end by 4 bases, with 16 bases between. The CDR3 is 14 residues long. The CDR3 nucleotides are TGTGCCAGCACCTCAATCACAGGGCTCTATGGCTACACCTTC. It is translated as CASTSITGLYGYTF.

This clonotype was counted many times. The V call is TRBV10-2, the J call TRBJ2-2; 8 positions match TRBD2. V dropped 10 bases and J dropped 5; count of bases not matched to a gene: 0. The CDR3 contains 11 residues. The germline V gene encodes CDR1 WSHSY and CDR2 SAAADI. The DNA of the CDR3 is TGCGCCACTAGCGGGACCGGGGAGCTGTTTTTT. Its protein is CATSGTGELFF.

This clonotype was observed once. This rearrangement joins TRBV7-3 to TRBJ1-3, with D tentatively TRBD1 (5 bases). CDR1 is SGHTA, CDR2 FQGTGA, per germline. The CDR3 length is 13 residues. V was clipped by 2 bases and J by 9 bases, with 11 bases between them. The CDR3 DNA reads as TGTGCCAGCAGCTTAGGGGGGGTAACCACCATATATTTT. Protein product: CASSLGGVTTIYF.

V gene TRBV2 combines with J gene TRBJ2-2, with 7 bases fitting TRBD2. CDR1 is SNHLY, CDR2 FYNNEI, per germline. The CDR3 contains 14 residues. V lost 4 bases to trimming and J lost 7 bases; unmatched junction nucleotides: 6. The CDR3 loop is CASSAGLVGGELFF. As DNA, the CDR3 is TGTGCCAGCAGTGCCGGACTAGTAGGCGGGGAGCTGTTTTTT.